These T cell receptor beta chains were read from a single sample in a study of T cell responses to AZD1222 COVID-19 vaccine. Measured with immunoSEQ multiplex PCR; TCRdb has only the in-frame clones, and not every one. The sample has 70,000 to 95,000 clones; roughly 90% are singletons. The material sequenced was peripheral blood, taken on day 0 of AZD1222 vaccination. Receptors were obtained from an adult in good health. The CDR3 runs from the conserved cysteine through the conserved F or W. The D gene is left open where the match is weak. Not every row has a clone size; where given, it reads once, few, many or a size class.

>.|TRBD1|TRBV15|16|TRBJ2-7
CATSRANSGGFYEQYF
TGTGCCACCAGCAGAGCGAACTCAGGGGGATTTTACGAGCAGTACTTC
>.|TRBD1|TRBV24-1|14|TRBJ1-2
CATSPGQGLYGYTF
TGTGCCACCAGTCCGGGACAGGGCCTCTATGGCTACACCTTC
>.|.|TRBV20-1|10|TRBJ2-3
CSVVGDTQYF
TGCAGTGTTGTCGGAGATACGCAGTATTTT
>.|.|TRBV6-1|12|TRBJ2-4
CASSEASNIQYF
TGTGCCAGCAGTGAAGCTTCAAACATTCAGTACTTC
>.|TRBD1|TRBV7-9|15|TRBJ2-7
CASSTNRGSAYEQYF
TGTGCCAGCAGCACAAACAGGGGCTCGGCCTACGAGCAGTACTTC
>few|.|TRBV4-3|13|TRBJ2-7
CASSQDFGYEQYF
TGCGCCAGCAGCCAAGATTTCGGGTACGAGCAGTACTTC
>.|.|TRBV4-1|14|TRBJ1-4
CASSPRSEGEKLFF
TGCGCCAGCAGCCCTCGATCCGAGGGCGAAAAACTGTTTTTT
>.|.|TRBV11-2|17|TRBJ1-3
CASSLLPRNREGNTIYF
TGTGCCAGCAGCTTACTCCCTAGGAACAGGGAAGGAAACACCATATATTTT
>.|.|TRBV12-2|13|TRBJ1-2
CASVGRGHYGYTF
TGTGCAAGTGTTGGGAGGGGGCATTATGGCTACACCTTC
>.|.|TRBV29-1|11|TRBJ1-1
CSGGSNTEAFF
TGCAGCGGGGGCTCGAACACTGAAGCTTTCTTT
>.|.|TRBV4-1|14|TRBJ2-2
CASSQDRATGELFF
TGCGCCAGCAGCCAAGATAGGGCGACCGGGGAGCTGTTTTTT
>.|.|TRBV6-2/TRBV6-3|18|TRBJ1-6
CASSWEVTVRSRNSPLHF
TGTGCCAGCAGTTGGGAGGTTACAGTGCGGAGTCGGAATTCACCCCTCCACTTT
>.|TRBD1|TRBV5-1|18|TRBJ2-6
CASSEGQGPSSGANVLTF
TGCGCCAGCAGCGAAGGACAGGGGCCTAGCTCTGGGGCCAACGTCCTGACTTTC